This T cell receptor beta chain was captured by sequencing in a study of vaccination effects on CD4 cells after COVID-19. Looking at the study overall: Participants were vaccinated with two doses of either the BNT162b2 or mRNA-1273 vaccine.

Sequencing used immunoSEQ multiplex PCR; TCRdb keeps in-frame clones, though not all of them. The table lists around 36,000 clones, around 70% of them singletons. Sequencing in the ViraFEST assay came after antigen-specific CD4+ T cells had been expanded with viral peptide pools, which were used to stimulate PBMC. CD4+ T cells were isolated after 10 days of culture. According to the study, vaccine recipients showed no prior SARS-CoV-2 infection and negative nucleocapsid antibodies. On both days 3 and 7, half of the culture medium was replaced with IL-2 medium. As for this clone: Its antigen is unknown.

The CDR3 length is 15 residues. The ends were cut back, 4 bases at V and 0 bases at J, with 11 bases in the middle. CDR1 and CDR2 from the germline V gene are SGHTS and YDEGEE. The sequenced sample was CD4+ T cells from PBMCs cultured with SARS-CoV-2 spike peptides, obtained before COVID-19 vaccination. The sequence came from a human donor who received a COVID-19 vaccine. The chain combines TRBV5-8 with TRBJ2-1; no definite D call. CDR3: CASSPQDRSYNEQFF. In DNA, the CDR3 is TGTGCCAGCAGCCCCCAGGATCGCTCCTACAATGAGCAGTTCTTC.